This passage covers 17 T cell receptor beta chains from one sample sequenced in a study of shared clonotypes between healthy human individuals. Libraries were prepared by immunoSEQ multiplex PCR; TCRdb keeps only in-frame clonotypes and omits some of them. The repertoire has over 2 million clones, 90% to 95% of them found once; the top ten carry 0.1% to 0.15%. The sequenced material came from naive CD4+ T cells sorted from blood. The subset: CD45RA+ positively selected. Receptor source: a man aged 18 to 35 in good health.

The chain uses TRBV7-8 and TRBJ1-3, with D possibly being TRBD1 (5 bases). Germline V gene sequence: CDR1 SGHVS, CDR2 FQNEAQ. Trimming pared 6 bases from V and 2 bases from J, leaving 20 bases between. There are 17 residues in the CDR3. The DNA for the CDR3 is TGTGCCAGCAGTTCTTACTCCAGGGTTCGGACTGGAAACACCATATATTTT. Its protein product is CASSSYSRVRTGNTIYF.

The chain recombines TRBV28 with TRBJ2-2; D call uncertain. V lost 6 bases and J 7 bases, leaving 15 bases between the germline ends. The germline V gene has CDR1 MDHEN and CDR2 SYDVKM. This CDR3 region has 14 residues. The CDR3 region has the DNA TGTGCCAGCAGCTCCATCCCGGCGAGCGGGGAGCTGTTTTTT. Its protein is CASSSIPASGELFF.

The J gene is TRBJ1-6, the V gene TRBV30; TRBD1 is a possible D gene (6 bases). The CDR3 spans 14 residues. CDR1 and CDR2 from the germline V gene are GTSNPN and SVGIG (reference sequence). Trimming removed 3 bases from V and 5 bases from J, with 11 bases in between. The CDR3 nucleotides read TGTGCCTGGAGACAGGGAGTAGATAATTCACCCCTCCACTTT. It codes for CAWRQGVDNSPLHF.

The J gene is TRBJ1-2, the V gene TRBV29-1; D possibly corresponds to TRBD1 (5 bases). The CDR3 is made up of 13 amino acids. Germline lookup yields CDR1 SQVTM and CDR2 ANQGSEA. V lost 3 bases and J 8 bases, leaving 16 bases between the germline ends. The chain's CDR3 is CSVDGFGGRGYTF. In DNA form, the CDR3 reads TGCAGCGTTGATGGTTTTGGGGGACGCGGCTACACCTTC.

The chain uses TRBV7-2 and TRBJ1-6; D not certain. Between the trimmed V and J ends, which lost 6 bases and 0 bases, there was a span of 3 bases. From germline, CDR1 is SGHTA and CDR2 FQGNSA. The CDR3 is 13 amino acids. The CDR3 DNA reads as TGTGCCAGCAGTACCTCCTATAATTCACCCCTCCACTTT. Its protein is CASSTSYNSPLHF. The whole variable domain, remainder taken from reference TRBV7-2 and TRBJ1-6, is GAGVSQSPSNKVTEKGKDVELRCDPISGHTALYWYRQSLGQGLEFLIYFQGNSAPDKSGLPSDRFSAERTGGSVSTLTIQRTQQEDSAVYLCASSTSYNSPLHFGNGTRLTVT.

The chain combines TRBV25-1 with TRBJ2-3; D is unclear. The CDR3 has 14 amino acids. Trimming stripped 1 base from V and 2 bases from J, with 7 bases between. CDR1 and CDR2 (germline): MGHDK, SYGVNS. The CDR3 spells CASSELAPTDTQYF. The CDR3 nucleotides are TGTGCCAGCAGTGAATTGGCACCCACAGATACGCAGTATTTT.

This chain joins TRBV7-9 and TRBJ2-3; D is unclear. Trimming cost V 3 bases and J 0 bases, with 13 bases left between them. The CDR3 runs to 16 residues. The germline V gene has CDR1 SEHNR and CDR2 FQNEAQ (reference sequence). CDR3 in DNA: TGTGCCAGCAGCTTCTCTTTTGTGTCTAGCACAGATACGCAGTATTTT. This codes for CASSFSFVSSTDTQYF.

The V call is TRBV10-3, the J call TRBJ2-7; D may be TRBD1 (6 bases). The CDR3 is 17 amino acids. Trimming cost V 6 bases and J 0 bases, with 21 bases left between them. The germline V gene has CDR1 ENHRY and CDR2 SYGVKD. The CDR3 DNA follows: TGTGCCATCAGAGGGGACGGGAAGGGGGTAATCTCCTACGAGCAGTACTTC. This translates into CAIRGDGKGVISYEQYF.

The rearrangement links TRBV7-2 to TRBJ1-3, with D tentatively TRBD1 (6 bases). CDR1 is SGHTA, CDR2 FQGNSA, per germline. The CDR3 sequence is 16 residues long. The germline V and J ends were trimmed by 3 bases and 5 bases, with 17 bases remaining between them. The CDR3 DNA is TGTGCCAGCAGCTTCGGCAGTACAGGGCAAAGAAACACCATATATTTT. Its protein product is CASSFGSTGQRNTIYF.

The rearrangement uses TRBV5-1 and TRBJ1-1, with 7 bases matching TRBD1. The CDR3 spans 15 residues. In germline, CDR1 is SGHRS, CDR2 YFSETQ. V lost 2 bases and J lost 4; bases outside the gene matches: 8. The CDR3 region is CASSFIGQVSTEAFF. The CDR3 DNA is TGCGCCAGCAGCTTCATCGGACAGGTATCCACTGAAGCTTTCTTT. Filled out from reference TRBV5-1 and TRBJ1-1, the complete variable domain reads KAGVTQTPRYLIKTRGQQVTLSCSPISGHRSVSWYQQTPGQGLQFLFEYFSETQRNKGNFPGRFSGRQFSNSRSEMNVSTLELGDSALYLCASSFIGQVSTEAFFGQGTRLTVV.

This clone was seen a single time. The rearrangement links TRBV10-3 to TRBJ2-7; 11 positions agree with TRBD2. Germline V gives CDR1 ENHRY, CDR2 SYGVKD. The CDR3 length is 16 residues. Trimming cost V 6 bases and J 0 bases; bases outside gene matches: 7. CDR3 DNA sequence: TGTGCCATCAGCCCGGGACTAGCGGTAAGCTCCTACGAGCAGTACTTC. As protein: CAISPGLAVSSYEQYF.

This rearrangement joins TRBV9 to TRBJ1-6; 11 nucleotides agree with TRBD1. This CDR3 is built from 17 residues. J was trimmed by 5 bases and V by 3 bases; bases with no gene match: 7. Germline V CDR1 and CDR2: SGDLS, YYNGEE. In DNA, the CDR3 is TGTGCCAGCAGCGGAGAGGACAGGGGGCGCGATAATTCACCCCTCCACTTT. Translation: CASSGEDRGRDNSPLHF.

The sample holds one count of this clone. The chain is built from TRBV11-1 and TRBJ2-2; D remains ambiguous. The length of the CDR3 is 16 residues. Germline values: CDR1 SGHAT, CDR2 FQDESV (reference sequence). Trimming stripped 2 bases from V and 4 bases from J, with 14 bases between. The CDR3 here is CASSLSGPWGTGELFF. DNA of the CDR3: TGTGCCAGCAGCTTATCAGGCCCATGGGGCACCGGGGAGCTGTTTTTT.

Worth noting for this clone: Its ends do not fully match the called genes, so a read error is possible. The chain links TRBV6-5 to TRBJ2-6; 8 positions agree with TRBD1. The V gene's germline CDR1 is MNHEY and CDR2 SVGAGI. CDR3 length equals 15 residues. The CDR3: CASSPTGAGANVLTF. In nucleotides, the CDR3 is TGTGCCAGCAGTCCGACAGGGGCTGGGGCCAACGTCTTGACTTTC.

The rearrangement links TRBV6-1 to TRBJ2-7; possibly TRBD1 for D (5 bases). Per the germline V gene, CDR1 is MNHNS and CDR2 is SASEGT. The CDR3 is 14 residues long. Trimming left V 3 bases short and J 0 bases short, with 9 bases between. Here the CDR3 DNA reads TGTGCCAGCAGTGACAGGACATTCTCCTACGAGCAGTACTTC. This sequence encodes CASSDRTFSYEQYF.

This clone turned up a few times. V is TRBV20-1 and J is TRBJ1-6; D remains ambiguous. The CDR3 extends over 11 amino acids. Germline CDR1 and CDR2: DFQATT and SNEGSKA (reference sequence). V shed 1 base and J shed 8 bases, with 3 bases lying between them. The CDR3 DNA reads TGCAGTGCTAGAGGGGATTCACCCCTCCACTTT. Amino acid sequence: CSARGDSPLHF.

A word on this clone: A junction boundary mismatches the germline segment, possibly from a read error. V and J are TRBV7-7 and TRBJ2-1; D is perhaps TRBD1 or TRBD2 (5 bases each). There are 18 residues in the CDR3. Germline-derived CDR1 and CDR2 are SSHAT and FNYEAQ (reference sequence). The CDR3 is CASSLVGDLAFTYNEQFF. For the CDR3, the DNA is TGTGCTAGCAGCTTAGTGGGGGATCTGGCGTTCACCTACAATGAGCAGTTCTTC.